The T cell receptor (beta chain) described here comes from a study of beta chain features in type 1 diabetes. Germline V gene data show CDR1 as SGHNT and CDR2 as YENEEA. V was pared by 1 base and J by 0 bases, with 11 bases between. The CDR3 is made up of 16 amino acids. The whole isolated RNA underwent reverse transcription, so sequencing captured expressed TCRB transcripts. Data came from immunoSEQ multiplex PCR; TCRdb stores just in-frame clones and leaves some out. The table records under 500,000 clones, about 29% of them present only once. The chain uses TRBV11-3 and TRBJ2-3, with D tentatively TRBD2 (6 bases). The sequencing sample was made of naive CD4+ T cells from blood. The clonotype was recovered from a man younger than 35 in good health. The CDR3 sequence: CASSLGVRESTDTQYF. The CDR3 bases are TGTGCCAGCAGCTTAGGGGTGCGGGAAAGCACAGATACGCAGTATTTT. Combining the CDR3 with reference TRBV11-3 and TRBJ2-3 gives the whole variable domain EAGVVQSPRYKIIEKKQPVAFWCNPISGHNTLYWYLQNLGQGPELLIRYENEEAVDDSQLPKDRFSAERLKGVDSTLKIQPAELGDSAVYLCASSLGVRESTDTQYFGPGTRLTVL.